This T cell receptor (beta chain) was sequenced for a study of blood T cell repertoires in COVID-19. Study-wide background: Whether acute or convalescent, the COVID-19 samples came from the United States, Italy and Spain. The analysed material was cDNA or gDNA that came from T cells, B-cell-depleted T cells, or PBMCs.

The germline CDR1 and CDR2 sequences are MGHRA and YSYEKL. CDR3 length: 14 amino acids. V was pared by 0 bases and J by 8 bases, with 3 bases of the junction left unmatched. In the study's own analysis: Scientists estimated how many nucleated cells there were by amplifying reference gene primers. Sequencing was performed with immunoSEQ multiplex PCR; in TCRdb, only in-frame clones are kept and a portion is missing. The D gene and trimming were derived from the DNA, and the V and J assignments and clone size from that table. This table holds nearly 100,000 clones, around 80% found once. The V and J genes are TRBV4-1 and TRBJ2-3; 9 bases agree with TRBD2. Specimen: peripheral blood. This TCR came from a man aged 70-80 years with acute or convalescent COVID-19. This CDR3 reads CASSQDLLAGTQYF. CDR3 nucleotides: TGCGCCAGCAGCCAAGATTTACTAGCGGGTACGCAGTATTTT.